The entry that follows covers one T cell receptor (beta chain) sequence. What it binds is unknown. The sample belongs to a study of cytomegalovirus exposure and HLA in healthy donors. Study-wide background: The early release's HLA-typed donors yielded some 85 million unique TCRs. Across about 400 genotyped donors, 81% landed in the Caucasian-associated ancestry cluster. Findings of the study overall: According to the study, some 160 TCR beta chains were cytomegalovirus-associated. In an earlier analysis, most TCR beta V segments were productive about 87% or about 30% of the time.

PCR employed 60 Vbeta and 13 Jbeta primers. Clones were sequenced by immunoSEQ multiplex PCR, and TCRdb holds only the in-frame ones, with some missing. The sample lists approximately 97,000 clones, around 57% occurring once. Sequencing was done on a sample of PBMCs. The sequence was collected from a human donor in good health.

The CDR3 sequence: CASNPRANTEAFF. CDR3 nucleotides: TGTGCCAGCAACCCGAGGGCAAACACTGAAGCTTTCTTT. This chain connects TRBV6-5 to TRBJ1-1; no clear D gene. Germline CDR1 reads MNHEY; CDR2 reads SVGAGI. V was clipped by 7 bases and J by 2 bases, with 11 bases between them. The length of the CDR3 is 13 residues.